These 31 T cell receptor beta chains were all obtained from the same sample, sequenced in a study of blood T cell repertoires in COVID-19 (dated by TCRdb to about 2020). The library was prepared using the immunoSEQ multiplex PCR assay. The table was pulled from immuneACCESS by TCRdb, which kept in-frame rearrangements only. Such tables lose some clones; where checked, under half of the loss comes from unresolved V genes, and the rest has no known cause. The sample table holds 65,000 to 100,000 clones, of which just over 85% were seen once. The ten largest clonotypes hold roughly 4.8% of the sample. The sample consisted of peripheral blood. The receptors were sampled from a woman older than 75 with acute or convalescent COVID-19.

The chain joins TRBV5-1 to TRBJ1-5; 7 bases fit TRBD1. The germline V gene has CDR1 SGHRS and CDR2 YFSETQ. The CDR3 totals 15 residues. J was trimmed by 3 bases and V by 0 bases; bases with no gene match: 3. The CDR3 region is CASSLEGAANQPQHF. DNA for the CDR3: TGCGCCAGCAGCTTGGAGGGGGCGGCCAATCAGCCCCAGCATTTT.

J is TRBJ2-7 and V is TRBV5-1; TRBD2 might be the D (6 bases). Trimming removed 0 bases at V and 0 bases at J, with 7 bases between. The length of the CDR3 is 14 residues. The germline CDR1 and CDR2 sequences are SGHRS and YFSETQ. The CDR3, as DNA: TGCGCCAGCAGCTTGGGGGACTTCTCCTACGAGCAGTACTTC. Protein product: CASSLGDFSYEQYF.

The gene calls are TRBV18 and TRBJ2-3; 9 bases line up with TRBD1. The CDR3 runs 16 residues. V was pared by 2 bases and J by 5 bases, with 8 bases of the junction left unmatched. The germline gives CDR1 KGHSH, CDR2 LQKENI. This CDR3 reads CASSPSTQGAGDTQYF. For the CDR3, the DNA is TGTGCCAGCTCACCATCGACACAGGGGGCTGGAGATACGCAGTATTTT. The full variable domain, with the rest looked up from reference TRBV18 and TRBJ2-3, is NAGVMQNPRHLVRRRGQEARLRCSPMKGHSHVYWYRQLPEEGLKFMVYLQKENIIDESGMPKERFSAEFPKEGPSILRIQQVVRGDSAAYFCASSPSTQGAGDTQYFGPGTRLTVL.

The chain is built from TRBV28 and TRBJ1-1; D remains unclear. This CDR3 spans 12 amino acids. Trimming stripped 7 bases from V and 6 bases from J, with 12 bases between. Germline values: CDR1 MDHEN, CDR2 SYDVKM. The CDR3 region has the DNA TGTGCCAGCATCCTACCCCCGTCTGAAGCTTTCTTT. This translates into CASILPPSEAFF.

The chain joins TRBV29-1 to TRBJ2-6, with 7 bases matching TRBD1. The V and J ends lost 4 bases and 0 bases, in that order; junction bases with no gene match: 9. CDR3 length: 17 amino acids. Germline CDR1 is SQVTM and CDR2 is ANQGSEA. The CDR3 region is CSVAEPGQNSGANVLTF. CDR3 DNA: TGCAGCGTTGCAGAACCGGGACAGAACTCTGGGGCCAACGTCCTGACTTTC.

The V and J genes are TRBV19 and TRBJ1-5, with a possible D match to TRBD1 (6 bases). The CDR3 runs to 15 residues. Per the germline V gene, CDR1 is LNHDA and CDR2 is SQIVND (reference sequence). V lost 9 bases to trimming and J lost 5 bases, with 20 bases between them. CDR3 sequence: CASRAPTGSHQPQHF. In DNA, the CDR3 is TGTGCCAGCCGAGCCCCAACAGGGAGCCATCAGCCCCAGCATTTT.

The V call is TRBV5-1, the J call TRBJ1-2; D is unresolved. This CDR3 contains 16 residues. Per the germline V gene, CDR1 is SGHRS and CDR2 is YFSETQ. With 7 bases removed from V and 1 base from J, the gap between germline ends came to 20 bases. DNA for the CDR3: TGCGCCAGCCAAAGTGACGGAGGGATTGGTAACTATGGCTACACCTTC. Protein sequence: CASQSDGGIGNYGYTF.

The chain links TRBV15 to TRBJ2-7; D gene ambiguous. Trimming removed 1 base from V and 6 bases from J, with 4 bases in between. Germline values: CDR1 LNHNV, CDR2 YYDKDF (reference sequence). CDR3 length: 11 residues. CDR3 nucleotide sequence: TGTGCCACCAGCAGAGGGCTCGAGCAGTACTTC. The encoded protein is CATSRGLEQYF.

V usage is TRBV7-3 and J usage is TRBJ2-6; TRBD1 matches 9 bases. CDR3 length: 16 residues. V gave up 4 bases and J gave up 6 bases; unmatched junction bases: 7. Germline values: CDR1 SGHTA, CDR2 FQGTGA. The CDR3 loop is CASSYSGQGLANVLTF. The CDR3 DNA sequence: TGTGCCAGCAGCTATTCGGGACAGGGACTGGCCAACGTCCTGACTTTC. The full variable domain, rest sourced from reference TRBV7-3 and TRBJ2-6, is GAGVSQTPSNKVTEKGKYVELRCDPISGHTALYWYRQSLGQGPEFLIYFQGTGAADDSGLPNDRFFAVRPEGSVSTLKIQRTERGDSAVYLCASSYSGQGLANVLTFGAGSRLTVL.

This clone was seen a single time. The V gene is TRBV5-1, the J gene TRBJ2-2, with TRBD1 as a possible D gene (5 bases). The V end was cut by 6 bases, the J end by 6 bases, with 18 bases between. The CDR3 contains 15 residues. The germline CDR1 and CDR2 sequences are SGHRS and YFSETQ. The CDR3 sequence is CASTPQTASAGELFF. The CDR3 nucleotides read TGCGCCAGCACCCCGCAGACAGCATCGGCCGGGGAGCTGTTTTTT.

The chain combines TRBV28 with TRBJ1-6, with 9 bases that match TRBD1. V was clipped by 5 bases and J by 7 bases; unmatched bases: 3. The CDR3 is made up of 14 amino acids. Germline V gene lookup returns CDR1 MDHEN and CDR2 SYDVKM. CDR3 coding DNA: TGTGCCAGCAGTCCCGGACAGGGGAATTCACCCCTCCACTTT. Amino acids: CASSPGQGNSPLHF.

V gene TRBV5-1 combines with J gene TRBJ1-1; 7 positions match TRBD1. The CDR3 contains 16 residues. The V gene's germline CDR1 is SGHRS and CDR2 YFSETQ. With 0 bases clipped from V and 0 bases from J, the junction kept 5 bases outside the gene matches. In DNA form, the CDR3 reads TGCGCCAGCAGCTTGGGATGGGGACAGATGAACACTGAAGCTTTCTTT. It encodes CASSLGWGQMNTEAFF.

V usage is TRBV6-5 and J usage is TRBJ1-2, with TRBD1 matching over 8 bases. Germline trimming cut 5 bases from V and 7 bases from J; bases unmatched to any gene: 9. This CDR3 is 14 amino acids long. Germline V gene sequence: CDR1 MNHEY, CDR2 SVGAGI. The DNA for the CDR3 is TGTGCCAGCAGTCCCAGGGGGCCAGAGGGTGGCTACACCTTC. Translating it yields CASSPRGPEGGYTF.

A few counts support this clone. This chain joins TRBV24-1 and TRBJ2-1; 8 nucleotides line up with TRBD2. This CDR3 is built from 16 residues. After removal of 4 bases from V and 6 bases from J, the junction contained 10 bases not matched to a gene. Germline CDR1 KGHDR, CDR2 SFDVKD. Here the CDR3 reads CATSDGAGDSINEQFF. The CDR3 DNA is TGTGCCACCAGTGACGGAGCGGGGGATTCGATCAATGAGCAGTTCTTC.

This clone came up once. The J gene is TRBJ1-1, the V gene TRBV9, with D possibly being TRBD1 (5 bases). The ends were cut back, 2 bases at V and 7 bases at J, with 12 bases in the middle. The CDR3 has 13 residues. The germline V gene encodes CDR1 SGDLS and CDR2 YYNGEE. The CDR3 is CASSVDGTGEAFF. CDR3 nucleotides: TGTGCCAGCAGCGTCGACGGTACAGGTGAAGCTTTCTTT.

In its sample, this clone was seen a few times. The chain is built from TRBV19 and TRBJ1-1, with 8 bases matching TRBD1. Trimming removed 6 bases from V and 5 bases from J; junction bases left unmatched: 5. The length of the CDR3 is 13 residues. In germline, CDR1 is LNHDA, CDR2 SQIVND (reference sequence). In DNA, the CDR3 is TGTGCCAGTAGCACAGGGGGACGAACTGAAGCTTTCTTT. Translation: CASSTGGRTEAFF. Full variable domain (rest looked up from reference TRBV19 and TRBJ1-1): DGGITQSPKYLFRKEGQNVTLSCEQNLNHDAMYWYRQDPGQGLRLIYYSQIVNDFQKGDIAEGYSVSREKKESFPLTVTSAQKNPTAFYLCASSTGGRTEAFFGQGTRLTVV.

The rearrangement uses TRBV25-1 and TRBJ1-4; perhaps TRBD1 as D (5 bases). CDR3 length: 15 residues. The germline V and J ends were trimmed by 1 base and 4 bases, with 10 bases remaining between them. The V gene's germline CDR1 is MGHDK and CDR2 SYGVNS. The DNA for the CDR3 is TGTGCCAGCAGTGAATCAGGGCAGGGTAATGAAAAACTGTTTTTT. Its translation is CASSESGQGNEKLFF.

Written as DNA, the CDR3 is TGCAGCGTTCCAGGACAGGGGGCGCTTTTTGAGTCCCATGAGCAGTTCTTC. Translating it yields CSVPGQGALFESHEQFF. V usage is TRBV29-1 and J usage is TRBJ2-1; 11 nucleotides align to TRBD1. V lost 5 bases to trimming and J lost 8 bases; unmatched junction nucleotides: 17. Germline values: CDR1 SQVTM, CDR2 ANQGSEA. CDR3 length: 17 residues.

This clone has a handful of counts. This chain joins TRBV2 and TRBJ2-1; 9 positions match TRBD2. This CDR3 spans 16 amino acids. The V segment lost 3 bases and the J segment 4 bases; nucleotides outside the gene matches: 7. CDR1 SNHLY and CDR2 FYNNEI come from the germline V gene. The CDR3 here is CASSDLAGIYYNEQFF. In DNA form, the CDR3 reads TGTGCCAGCAGTGACCTAGCGGGGATTTATTACAATGAGCAGTTCTTC.

The chain is built from TRBV6-5 and TRBJ1-5, with TRBD1 matching over 7 bases. CDR3 length: 12 residues. Germline CDR1 reads MNHEY; CDR2 reads SVGAGI. Trimming removed 6 bases from V and 7 bases from J; junction bases left unmatched: 3. CDR3 in amino acids: CASSQGDQPQHF. The DNA for the CDR3 is TGTGCCAGCAGCCAGGGGGACCAGCCCCAGCATTTT.

This chain uses TRBV11-1 with TRBJ2-3, with D unclear. V was pared by 1 base and J by 2 bases, with 7 bases between. Germline V gives CDR1 SGHAT, CDR2 FQDESV (reference sequence). CDR3 length: 14 amino acids. This chain's CDR3 is CASSLVGNTDTQYF. In DNA form, the CDR3 reads TGTGCCAGCAGCTTAGTTGGCAACACAGATACGCAGTATTTT.

This chain uses TRBV5-5 with TRBJ1-5; 7 nucleotides line up with TRBD1. Trimming at V came to 0 bases and at J to 6 bases, leaving 3 bases not matched to a gene. The CDR3 loop spans 14 amino acids. Germline values: CDR1 SGHKS, CDR2 YYEKEE (reference sequence). The CDR3 nucleotides are TGTGCCAGCAGCTTGGGAGGGGGCGGTCAGCCCCAGCATTTT. Translating it yields CASSLGGGGQPQHF.

V is TRBV5-1 and J is TRBJ2-2; the D gene is possibly TRBD1 (6 bases). This CDR3 spans 14 amino acids. V gave up 4 bases and J gave up 4 bases, with 11 bases separating them. Germline loops: CDR1 SGHRS, CDR2 YFSETQ. The CDR3 DNA reads TGCGCCAGCAGCCCTGGACAGCCCACCGGGGAGCTGTTTTTT. The encoded protein is CASSPGQPTGELFF.

V and J are TRBV2 and TRBJ2-3; 9 positions match TRBD1. From germline, CDR1 is SNHLY and CDR2 FYNNEI. The CDR3 totals 14 residues. The V gene end was trimmed by 8 bases and the J gene end by 1 base; junction bases not matched to a gene: 4. In nucleotides, the CDR3 is TGTGCCAGCTGGGGACAGGGAGGCACAGATACGCAGTATTTT. As protein: CASWGQGGTDTQYF.

The table lists this clone with a few counts. The CDR3 DNA reads as TGTGCCAGCAGCTTCGGGCGGAGGAATGAAAAACTGTTTTTT. The encoded protein is CASSFGRRNEKLFF. The chain is built from TRBV7-8 and TRBJ1-4; D call uncertain. V was trimmed by 3 bases and J by 5 bases, leaving 10 bases between them. CDR3 size: 14 residues. Germline V gene lookup returns CDR1 SGHVS and CDR2 FQNEAQ. Combining the CDR3 with reference TRBV7-8 and TRBJ1-4 gives the whole variable domain GAGVSQSPRYKVAKRGQDVALRCDPISGHVSLFWYQQALGQGPEFLTYFQNEAQLDKSGLPSDRFFAERPEGSVSTLKIQRTQQEDSAVYLCASSFGRRNEKLFFGSGTQLSVL.

The rearrangement joins TRBV21-1 to TRBJ2-6; TRBD1, the D gene given by the table, was not confirmed from the DNA. TRBV21-1 is a pseudogene locus. CDR3 length equals 17 residues. CDR3 nucleotides: TGTGCCAGCAGCAAGCGAGACAGGGGGCCTGGGGCCAACGTCCTGACTTTC. It yields the protein CASSKRDRGPGANVLTF.

The chain carries TRBV7-9 and TRBJ1-2; D gene uncertain. Trimming left V 2 bases short and J 4 bases short, with 8 bases between. The CDR3 runs 13 residues. CDR1 is SEHNR and CDR2 is FQNEAQ in the germline V gene (reference sequence). The CDR3 sequence: CASSLNSLYGYTF. The CDR3 nucleotides read TGTGCCAGCAGCTTAAACAGTCTCTATGGCTACACCTTC.

The V call is TRBV18, the J call TRBJ1-5; TRBD1 might be the D (6 bases). Germline V gene sequence: CDR1 KGHSH, CDR2 LQKENI. V was cut by 1 base and J by 2 bases, with 9 bases left in between. This CDR3 contains 15 residues. CDR3 sequence: CASSPQGGGNQPQHF. Written as DNA, the CDR3 is TGTGCCAGCTCACCACAAGGGGGGGGCAATCAGCCCCAGCATTTT.

This chain links TRBV19 with TRBJ1-3; D is undetermined. This CDR3 contains 14 residues. The V end was cut by 1 base, the J end by 5 bases, with 9 bases between. The germline V gene encodes CDR1 LNHDA and CDR2 SQIVND (reference sequence). The CDR3 DNA reads TGTGCCAGTAGTATAGCGAACACCCGAAACACCATATATTTT. As protein: CASSIANTRNTIYF. Based on the CDR3 plus reference TRBV19 and TRBJ1-3, the full variable domain is DGGITQSPKYLFRKEGQNVTLSCEQNLNHDAMYWYRQDPGQGLRLIYYSQIVNDFQKGDIAEGYSVSREKKESFPLTVTSAQKNPTAFYLCASSIANTRNTIYFGEGSWLTVV.

The chain uses TRBV5-1 and TRBJ2-5, with TRBD2 matching over 12 bases. Germline CDR1 SGHRS, CDR2 YFSETQ. V lost 4 bases and J lost 0; bases outside the gene matches: 4. There are 16 residues in the CDR3. The CDR3 DNA sequence: TGCGCCAGCAGCCGGAGGACTAGCGGGGACCAAGAGACCCAGTACTTC. Its translation: CASSRRTSGDQETQYF.

This clone was recorded once. CDR3 protein: CASSPMTGGNTEAFF. DNA for the CDR3: TGTGCCAGCAGCCCCATGACAGGGGGGAACACTGAAGCTTTCTTT. This chain uses TRBV7-9 with TRBJ1-1; 9 bases are shared with TRBD1. V lost 5 bases and J lost 1; bases outside the gene matches: 5. The CDR3 length is 15 residues. The germline CDR1 and CDR2 sequences are SEHNR and FQNEAQ (reference sequence). The full variable domain, rest sourced from reference TRBV7-9 and TRBJ1-1, is DTGVSQNPRHKITKRGQNVTFRCDPISEHNRLYWYRQTLGQGPEFLTYFQNEAQLEKSRLLSDRFSAERPKGSFSTLEIQRTEQGDSAMYLCASSPMTGGNTEAFFGQGTRLTVV.